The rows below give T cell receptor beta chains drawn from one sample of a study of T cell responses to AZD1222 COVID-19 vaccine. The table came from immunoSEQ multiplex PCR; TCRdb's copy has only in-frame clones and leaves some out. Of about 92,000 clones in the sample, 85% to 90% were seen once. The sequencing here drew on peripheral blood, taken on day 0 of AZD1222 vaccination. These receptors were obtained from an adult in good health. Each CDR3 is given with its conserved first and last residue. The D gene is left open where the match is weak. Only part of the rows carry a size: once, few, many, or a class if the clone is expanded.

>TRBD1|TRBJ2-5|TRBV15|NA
TGTGCCACCAGCAGAGATGGGGACAGCTCTCAAGAGACCCAGTACTTC
CATSRDGDSSQETQYF
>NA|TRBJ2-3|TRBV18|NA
TGTGCCAGCTCACCACCAGGGGTGGCAGATACGCAGTATTTT
CASSPPGVADTQYF
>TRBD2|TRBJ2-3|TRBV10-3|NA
TGTGCCATCAGTTCTCTGGGACTAGCGGGATCCCCAGATACGCAGTATTTT
CAISSLGLAGSPDTQYF
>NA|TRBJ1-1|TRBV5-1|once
TGCGCCAGCAGCTTGGGATGGGGGGATAGAACTGAAGCTTTCTTT
CASSLGWGDRTEAFF
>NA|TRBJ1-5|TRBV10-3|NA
TGTGCCAGCCAGGGATCCCTGACGAGGAGCAATCAGCCCCAGCATTTT
CASQGSLTRSNQPQHF
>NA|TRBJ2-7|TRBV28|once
TGTGCCAGCAGTCCCCCCCGAGGCCCCCTCTCCGAGCAGTACTTC
CASSPPRGPLSEQYF
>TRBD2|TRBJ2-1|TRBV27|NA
TGTGCCAGCAGTCTCGGGACTACCTATGAGCAGTTCTTC
CASSLGTTYEQFF
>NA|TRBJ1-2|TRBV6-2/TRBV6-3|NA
TGTGCCAGCAGTCCACCCGGGAGAGACTATGGCTACACCTTC
CASSPPGRDYGYTF
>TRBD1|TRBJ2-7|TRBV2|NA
TGTGCCAGCACCAACAGGGGGAGCTCCTACGAGCAGTACTTC
CASTNRGSSYEQYF
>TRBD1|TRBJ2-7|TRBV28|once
TGTGCCAGCAGTTCGGTCCGGGACAGGGGCTCCTACGAGCAGTACTTC
CASSSVRDRGSYEQYF
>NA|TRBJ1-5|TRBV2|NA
TGTGCCAGCAGCCCAGTCCGGACTTCCAATCAGCCCCAGCATTTT
CASSPVRTSNQPQHF
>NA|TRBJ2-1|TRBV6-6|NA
NA
CASSLEKASSNEQFF